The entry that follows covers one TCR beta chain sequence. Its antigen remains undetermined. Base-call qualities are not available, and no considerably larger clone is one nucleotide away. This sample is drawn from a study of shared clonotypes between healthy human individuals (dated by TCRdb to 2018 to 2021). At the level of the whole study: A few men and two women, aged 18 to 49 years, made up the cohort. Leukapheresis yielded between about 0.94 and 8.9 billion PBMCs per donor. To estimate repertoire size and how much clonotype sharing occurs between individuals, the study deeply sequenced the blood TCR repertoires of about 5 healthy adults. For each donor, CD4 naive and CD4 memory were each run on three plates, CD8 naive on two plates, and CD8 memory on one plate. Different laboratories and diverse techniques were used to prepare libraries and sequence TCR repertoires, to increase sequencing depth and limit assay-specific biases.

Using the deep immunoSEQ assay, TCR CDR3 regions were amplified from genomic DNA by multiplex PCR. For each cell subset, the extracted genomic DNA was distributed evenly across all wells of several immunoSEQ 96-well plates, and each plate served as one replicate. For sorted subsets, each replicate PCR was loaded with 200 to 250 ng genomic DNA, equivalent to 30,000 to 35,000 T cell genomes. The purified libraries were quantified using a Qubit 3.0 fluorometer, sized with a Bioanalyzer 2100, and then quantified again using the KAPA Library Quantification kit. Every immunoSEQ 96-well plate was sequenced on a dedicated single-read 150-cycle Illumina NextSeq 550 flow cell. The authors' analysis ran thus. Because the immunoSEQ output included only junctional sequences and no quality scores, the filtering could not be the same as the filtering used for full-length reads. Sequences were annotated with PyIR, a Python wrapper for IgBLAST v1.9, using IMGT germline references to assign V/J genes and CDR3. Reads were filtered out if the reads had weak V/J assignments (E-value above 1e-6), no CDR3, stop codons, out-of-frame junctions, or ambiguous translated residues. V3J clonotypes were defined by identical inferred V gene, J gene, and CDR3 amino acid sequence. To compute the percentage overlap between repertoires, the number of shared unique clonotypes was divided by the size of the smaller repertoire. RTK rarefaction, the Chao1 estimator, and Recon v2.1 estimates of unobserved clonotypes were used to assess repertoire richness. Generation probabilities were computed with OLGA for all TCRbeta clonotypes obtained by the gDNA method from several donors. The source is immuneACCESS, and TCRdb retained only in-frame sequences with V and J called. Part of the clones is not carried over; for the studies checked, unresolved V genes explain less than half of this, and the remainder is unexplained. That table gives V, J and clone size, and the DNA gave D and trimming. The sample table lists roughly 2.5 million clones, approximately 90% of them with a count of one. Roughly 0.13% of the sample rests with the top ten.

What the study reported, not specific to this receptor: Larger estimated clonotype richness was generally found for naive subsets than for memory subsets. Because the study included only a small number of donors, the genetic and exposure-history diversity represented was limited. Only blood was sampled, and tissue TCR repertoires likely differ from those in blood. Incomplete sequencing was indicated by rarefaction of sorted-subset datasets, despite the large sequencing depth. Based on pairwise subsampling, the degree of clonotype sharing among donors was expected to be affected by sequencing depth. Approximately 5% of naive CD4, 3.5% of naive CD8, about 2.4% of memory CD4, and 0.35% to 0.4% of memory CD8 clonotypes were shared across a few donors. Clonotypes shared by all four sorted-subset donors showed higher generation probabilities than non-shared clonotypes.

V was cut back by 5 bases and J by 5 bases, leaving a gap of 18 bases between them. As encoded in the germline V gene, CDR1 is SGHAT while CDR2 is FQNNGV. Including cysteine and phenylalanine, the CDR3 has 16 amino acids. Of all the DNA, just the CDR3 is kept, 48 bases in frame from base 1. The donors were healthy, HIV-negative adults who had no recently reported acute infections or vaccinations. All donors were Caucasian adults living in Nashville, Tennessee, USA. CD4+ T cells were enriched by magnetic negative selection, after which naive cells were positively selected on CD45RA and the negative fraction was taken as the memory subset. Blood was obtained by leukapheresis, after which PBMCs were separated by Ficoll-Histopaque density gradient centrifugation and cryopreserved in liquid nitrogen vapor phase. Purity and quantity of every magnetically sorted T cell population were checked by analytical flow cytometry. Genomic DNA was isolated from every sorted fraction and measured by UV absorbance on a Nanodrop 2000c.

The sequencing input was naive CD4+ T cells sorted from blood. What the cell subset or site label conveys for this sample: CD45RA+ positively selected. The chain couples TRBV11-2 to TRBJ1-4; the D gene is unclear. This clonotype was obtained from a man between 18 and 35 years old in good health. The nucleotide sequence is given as TGTGCCAGCAGCCTATTCATCGGCAGCCAAAATGAAAAACTGTTTTTT. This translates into CASSLFIGSQNEKLFF.